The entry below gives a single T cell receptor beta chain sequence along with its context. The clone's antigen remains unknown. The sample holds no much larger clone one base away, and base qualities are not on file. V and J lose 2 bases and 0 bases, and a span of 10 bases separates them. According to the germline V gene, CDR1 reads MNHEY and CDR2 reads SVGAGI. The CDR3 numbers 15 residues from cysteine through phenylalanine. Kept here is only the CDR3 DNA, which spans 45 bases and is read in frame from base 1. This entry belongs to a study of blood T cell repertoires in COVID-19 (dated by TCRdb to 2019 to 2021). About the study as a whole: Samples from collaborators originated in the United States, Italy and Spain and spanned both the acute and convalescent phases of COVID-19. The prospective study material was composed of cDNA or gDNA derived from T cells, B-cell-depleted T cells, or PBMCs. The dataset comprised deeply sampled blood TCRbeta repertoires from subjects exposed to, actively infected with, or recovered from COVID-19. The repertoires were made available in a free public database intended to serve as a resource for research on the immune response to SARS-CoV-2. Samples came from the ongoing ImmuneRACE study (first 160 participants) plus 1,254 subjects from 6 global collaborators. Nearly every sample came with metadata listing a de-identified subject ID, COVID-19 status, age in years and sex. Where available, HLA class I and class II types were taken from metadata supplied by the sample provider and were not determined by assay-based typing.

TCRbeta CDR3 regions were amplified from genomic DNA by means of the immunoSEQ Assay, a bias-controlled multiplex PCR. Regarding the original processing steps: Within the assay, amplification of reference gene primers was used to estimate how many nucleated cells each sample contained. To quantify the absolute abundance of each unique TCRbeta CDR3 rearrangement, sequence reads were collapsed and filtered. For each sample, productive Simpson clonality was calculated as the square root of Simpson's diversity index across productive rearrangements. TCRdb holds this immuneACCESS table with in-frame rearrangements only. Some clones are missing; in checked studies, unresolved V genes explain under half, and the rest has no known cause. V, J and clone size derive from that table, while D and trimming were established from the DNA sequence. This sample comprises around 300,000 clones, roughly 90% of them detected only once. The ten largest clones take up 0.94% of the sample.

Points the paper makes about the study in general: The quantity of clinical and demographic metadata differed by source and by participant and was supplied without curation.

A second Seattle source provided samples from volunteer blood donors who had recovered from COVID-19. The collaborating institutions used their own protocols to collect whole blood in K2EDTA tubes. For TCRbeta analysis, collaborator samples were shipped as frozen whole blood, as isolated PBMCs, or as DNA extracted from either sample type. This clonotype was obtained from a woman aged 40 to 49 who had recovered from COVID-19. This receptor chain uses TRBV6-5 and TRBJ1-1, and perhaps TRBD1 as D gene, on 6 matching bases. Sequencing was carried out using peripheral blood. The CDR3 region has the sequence CASSYAGQMNTEAFF. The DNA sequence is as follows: TGTGCCAGCAGTTACGCTGGACAGATGAACACTGAAGCTTTCTTT.